This T cell receptor beta chain was observed in a study of metastatic and nonmetastatic thyroid tumors (dated by TCRdb to between 2020 and 2021). Background for the entire study: Repertoires from peripheral blood and from tumor or nodule tissue samples of malignant and benign thyroid patients were compared. What the study reported, not specific to this receptor: In both blood and tumor samples, malignant tumors were reported to have significantly higher TCR beta diversity than benign nodules.

No treatment had been received by any patient before thyroid surgery. Using T-cell receptor beta sequencing, the study looked back at clinical samples from patients collected from about 2011 to 2019. Library method: PCR. Sequencing instrument: Illumina HiSeq 4000. High-throughput sequencing was used to profile the TCR beta-chain CDR3 region of each patient. From the authors' description of their analysis: Drawing on CDR3 differences between clinicopathological groups, the researchers built a classifier meant to tell apart patients with distant-metastatic papillary thyroid cancer. The Shannon index was used to assess repertoire diversity, and the Morisita-Horn index was used to assess tumor-blood repertoire similarity. TCRdb reprocessing: public reads trimmed at Q25 with fastp, clones called with MiXCR, in-frame beta chains kept. The authors' filters were not applied to this entry. For this sample there are about 39,000 clones; 15% to 20% appear just once. Of the sample, approximately 20% is held by the ten largest clones.

CDR3 length: 17 amino acids, cysteine to phenylalanine. Just the 51-base CDR3 DNA is kept, in frame starting at base 1. The germline V end is reduced by 1 base and the J end by 1 base; junction bases left unmatched: 7. According to the germline V gene, CDR1 reads SGHTA and CDR2 reads FQGNSA. This clone was seen many times. Its recognized antigen is unknown. No qualities accompany the bases; no much larger clone lies one base away. The receptor's source is a female donor with papillary thyroid cancer or a benign thyroid nodule (not recorded which). Some clones in this sample may be carry-over from other donors' samples. This chain joins TRBV7-2 to TRBJ2-5; 9 bases in between match TRBD2. Sequences were obtained from blood. The DNA sequence is given as TGTGCCAGCAGCTTAGTTGTTATTAGCGGGGGCCAAGAGACCCAGTACTTC. This codes for CASSLVVISGGQETQYF.